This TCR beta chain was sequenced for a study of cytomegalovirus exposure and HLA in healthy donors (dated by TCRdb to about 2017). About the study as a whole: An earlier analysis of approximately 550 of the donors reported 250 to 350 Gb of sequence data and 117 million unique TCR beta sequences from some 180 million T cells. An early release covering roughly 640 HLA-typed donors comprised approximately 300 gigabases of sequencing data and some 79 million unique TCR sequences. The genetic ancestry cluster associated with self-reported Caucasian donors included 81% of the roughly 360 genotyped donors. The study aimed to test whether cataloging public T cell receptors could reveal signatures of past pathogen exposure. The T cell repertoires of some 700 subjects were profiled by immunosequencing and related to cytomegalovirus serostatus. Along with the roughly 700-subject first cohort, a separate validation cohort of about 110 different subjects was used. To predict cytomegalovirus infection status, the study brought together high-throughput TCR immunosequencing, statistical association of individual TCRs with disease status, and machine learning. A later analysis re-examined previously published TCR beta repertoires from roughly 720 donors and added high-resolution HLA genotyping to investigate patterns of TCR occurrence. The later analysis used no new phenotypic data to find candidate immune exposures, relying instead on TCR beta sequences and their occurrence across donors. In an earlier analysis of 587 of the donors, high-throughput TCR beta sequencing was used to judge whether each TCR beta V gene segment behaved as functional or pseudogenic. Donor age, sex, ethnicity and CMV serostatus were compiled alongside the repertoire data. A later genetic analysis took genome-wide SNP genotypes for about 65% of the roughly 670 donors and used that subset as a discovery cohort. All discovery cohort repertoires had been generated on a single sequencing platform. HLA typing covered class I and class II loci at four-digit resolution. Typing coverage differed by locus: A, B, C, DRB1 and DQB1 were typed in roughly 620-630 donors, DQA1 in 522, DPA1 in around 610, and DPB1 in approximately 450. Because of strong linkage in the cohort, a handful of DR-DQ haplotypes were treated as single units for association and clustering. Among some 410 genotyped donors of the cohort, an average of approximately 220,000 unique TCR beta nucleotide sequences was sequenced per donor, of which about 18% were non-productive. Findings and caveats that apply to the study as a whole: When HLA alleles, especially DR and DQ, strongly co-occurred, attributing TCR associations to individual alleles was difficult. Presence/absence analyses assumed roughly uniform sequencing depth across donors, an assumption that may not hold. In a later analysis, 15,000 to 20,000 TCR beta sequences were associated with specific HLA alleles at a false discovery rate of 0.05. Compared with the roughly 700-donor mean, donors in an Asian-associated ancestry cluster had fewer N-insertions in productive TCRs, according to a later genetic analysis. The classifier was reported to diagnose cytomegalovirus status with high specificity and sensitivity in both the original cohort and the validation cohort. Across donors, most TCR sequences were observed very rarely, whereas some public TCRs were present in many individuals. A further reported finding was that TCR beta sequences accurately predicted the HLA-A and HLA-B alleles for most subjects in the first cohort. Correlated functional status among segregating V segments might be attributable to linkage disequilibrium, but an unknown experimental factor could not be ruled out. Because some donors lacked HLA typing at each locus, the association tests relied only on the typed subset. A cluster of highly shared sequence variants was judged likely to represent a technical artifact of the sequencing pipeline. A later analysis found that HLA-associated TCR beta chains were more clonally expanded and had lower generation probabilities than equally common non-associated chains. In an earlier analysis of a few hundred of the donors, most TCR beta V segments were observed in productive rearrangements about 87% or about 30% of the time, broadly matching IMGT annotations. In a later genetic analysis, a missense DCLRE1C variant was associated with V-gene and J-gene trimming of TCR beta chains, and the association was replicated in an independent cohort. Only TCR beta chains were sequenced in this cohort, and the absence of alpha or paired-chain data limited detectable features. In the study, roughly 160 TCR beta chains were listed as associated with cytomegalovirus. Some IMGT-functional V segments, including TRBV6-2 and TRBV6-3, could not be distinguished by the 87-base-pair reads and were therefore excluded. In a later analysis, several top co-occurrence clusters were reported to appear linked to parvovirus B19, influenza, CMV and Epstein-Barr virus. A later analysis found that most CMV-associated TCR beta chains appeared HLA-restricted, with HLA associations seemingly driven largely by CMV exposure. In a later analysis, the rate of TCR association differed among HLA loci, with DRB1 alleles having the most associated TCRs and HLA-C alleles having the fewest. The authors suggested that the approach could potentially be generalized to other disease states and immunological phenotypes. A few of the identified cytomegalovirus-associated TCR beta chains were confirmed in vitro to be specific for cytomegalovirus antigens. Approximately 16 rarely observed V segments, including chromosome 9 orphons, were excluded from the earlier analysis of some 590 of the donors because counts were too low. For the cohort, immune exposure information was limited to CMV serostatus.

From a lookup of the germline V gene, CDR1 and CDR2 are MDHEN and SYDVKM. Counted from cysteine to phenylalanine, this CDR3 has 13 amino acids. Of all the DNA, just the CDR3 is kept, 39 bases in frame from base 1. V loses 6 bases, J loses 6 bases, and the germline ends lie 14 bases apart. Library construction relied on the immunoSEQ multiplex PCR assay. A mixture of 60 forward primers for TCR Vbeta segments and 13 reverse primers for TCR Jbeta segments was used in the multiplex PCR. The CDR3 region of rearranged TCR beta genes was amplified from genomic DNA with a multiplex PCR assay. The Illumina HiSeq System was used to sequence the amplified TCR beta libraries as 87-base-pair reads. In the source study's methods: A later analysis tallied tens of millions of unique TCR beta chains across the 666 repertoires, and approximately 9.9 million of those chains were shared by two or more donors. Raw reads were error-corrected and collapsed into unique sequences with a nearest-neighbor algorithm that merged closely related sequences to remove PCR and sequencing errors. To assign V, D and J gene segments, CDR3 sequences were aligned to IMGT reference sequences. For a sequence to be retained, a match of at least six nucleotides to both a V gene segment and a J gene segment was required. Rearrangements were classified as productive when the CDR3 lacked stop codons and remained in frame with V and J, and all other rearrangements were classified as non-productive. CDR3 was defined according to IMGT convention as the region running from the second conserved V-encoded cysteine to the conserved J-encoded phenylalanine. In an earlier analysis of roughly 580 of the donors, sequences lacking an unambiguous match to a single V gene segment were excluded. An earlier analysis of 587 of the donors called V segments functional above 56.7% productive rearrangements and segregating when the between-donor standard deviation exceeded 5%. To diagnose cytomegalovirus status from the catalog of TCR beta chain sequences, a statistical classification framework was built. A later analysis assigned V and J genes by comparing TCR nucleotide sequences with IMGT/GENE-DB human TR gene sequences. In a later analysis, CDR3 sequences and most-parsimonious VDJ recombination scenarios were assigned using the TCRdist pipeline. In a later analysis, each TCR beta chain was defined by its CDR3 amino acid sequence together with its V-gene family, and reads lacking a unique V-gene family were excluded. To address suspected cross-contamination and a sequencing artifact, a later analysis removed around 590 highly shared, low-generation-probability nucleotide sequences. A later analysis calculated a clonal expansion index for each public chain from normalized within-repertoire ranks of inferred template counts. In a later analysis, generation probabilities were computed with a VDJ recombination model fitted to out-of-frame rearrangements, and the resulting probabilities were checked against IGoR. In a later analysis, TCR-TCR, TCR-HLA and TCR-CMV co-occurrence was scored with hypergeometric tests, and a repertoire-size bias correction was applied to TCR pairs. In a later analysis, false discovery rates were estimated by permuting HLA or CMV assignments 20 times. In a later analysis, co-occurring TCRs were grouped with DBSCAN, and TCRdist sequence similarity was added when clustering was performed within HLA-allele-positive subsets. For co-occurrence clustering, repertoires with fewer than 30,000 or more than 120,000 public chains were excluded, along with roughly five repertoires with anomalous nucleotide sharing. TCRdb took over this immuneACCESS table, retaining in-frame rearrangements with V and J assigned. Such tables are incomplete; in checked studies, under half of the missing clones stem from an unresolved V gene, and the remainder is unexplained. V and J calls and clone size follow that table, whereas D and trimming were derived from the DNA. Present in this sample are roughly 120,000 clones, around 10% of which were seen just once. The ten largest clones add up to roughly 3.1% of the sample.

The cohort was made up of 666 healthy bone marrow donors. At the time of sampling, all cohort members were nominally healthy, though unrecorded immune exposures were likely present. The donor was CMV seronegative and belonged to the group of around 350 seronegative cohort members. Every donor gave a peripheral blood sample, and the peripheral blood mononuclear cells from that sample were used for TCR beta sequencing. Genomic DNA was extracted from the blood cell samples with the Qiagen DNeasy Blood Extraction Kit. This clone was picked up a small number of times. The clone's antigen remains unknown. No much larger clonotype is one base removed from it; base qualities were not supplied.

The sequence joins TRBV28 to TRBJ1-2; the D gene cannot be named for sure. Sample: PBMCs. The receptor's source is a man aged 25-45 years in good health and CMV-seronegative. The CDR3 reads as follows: CASSPPAANGYTF. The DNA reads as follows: TGTGCCAGCAGCCCCCCCGCGGCGAATGGCTACACCTTC.